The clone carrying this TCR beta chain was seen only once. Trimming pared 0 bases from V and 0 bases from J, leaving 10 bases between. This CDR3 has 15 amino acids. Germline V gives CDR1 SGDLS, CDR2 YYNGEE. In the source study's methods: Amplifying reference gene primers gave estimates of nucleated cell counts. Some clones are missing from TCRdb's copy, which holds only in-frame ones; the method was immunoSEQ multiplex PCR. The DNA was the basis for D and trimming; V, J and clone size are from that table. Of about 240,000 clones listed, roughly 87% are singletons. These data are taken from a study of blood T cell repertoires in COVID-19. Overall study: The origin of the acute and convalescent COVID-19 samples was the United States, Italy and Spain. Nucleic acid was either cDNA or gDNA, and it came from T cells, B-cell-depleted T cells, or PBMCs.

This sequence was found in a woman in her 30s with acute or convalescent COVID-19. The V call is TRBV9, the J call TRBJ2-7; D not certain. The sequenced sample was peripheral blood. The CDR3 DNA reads TGTGCCAGCAGCGTAGGAGCCGCCGCCTCCTACGAGCAGTACTTC. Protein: CASSVGAAASYEQYF. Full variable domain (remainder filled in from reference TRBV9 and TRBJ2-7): DSGVTQTPKHLITATGQRVTLRCSPRSGDLSVYWYQQSLDQGLQFLIQYYNGEERAKGNILERFSAQQFPDLHSELNLSSLELGDSALYFCASSVGAAASYEQYFGPGTRLTVT.